This TCR beta chain stems from a study of identical twins. Study outcomes and limitations: Zero-insertion results could be subject to partial confounding by invariant MAIT and iNKT cells. Memory repertoires showed no such pattern, whereas abundant cord blood beta clonotypes carried fewer insertions. With beta out-of-frame sequences, excess sharing by twins was weaker.

On this clonotype: Its target is unknown.

Trimming left V 6 bases short and J 5 bases short, with 17 bases between. The germline CDR1 and CDR2 sequences are SQVTM and ANQGSEA. This CDR3 contains 14 residues. Template switching added a universal primer site, and cDNA bore unique molecular identifiers. TCRdb analysed the 5' RACE reads with MiXCR anew, one entry per CDR3 protein. The repertoire holds about 530,000 distinct CDR3 sequences, with around 24% as singletons. The same data also contributed to another study, on yellow fever vaccine responses in identical twins.

The TCR originated in a woman aged 18-29 years in good health. This chain uses TRBV29-1 with TRBJ2-1, with unresolved D. Sequencing input: CD4+ T cells sorted from blood. The CDR3, as DNA: TGCAGCGTGAGGAGAGGTACCGACAACAATGAGCAGTTCTTC. Its protein is CSVRRGTDNNEQFF.